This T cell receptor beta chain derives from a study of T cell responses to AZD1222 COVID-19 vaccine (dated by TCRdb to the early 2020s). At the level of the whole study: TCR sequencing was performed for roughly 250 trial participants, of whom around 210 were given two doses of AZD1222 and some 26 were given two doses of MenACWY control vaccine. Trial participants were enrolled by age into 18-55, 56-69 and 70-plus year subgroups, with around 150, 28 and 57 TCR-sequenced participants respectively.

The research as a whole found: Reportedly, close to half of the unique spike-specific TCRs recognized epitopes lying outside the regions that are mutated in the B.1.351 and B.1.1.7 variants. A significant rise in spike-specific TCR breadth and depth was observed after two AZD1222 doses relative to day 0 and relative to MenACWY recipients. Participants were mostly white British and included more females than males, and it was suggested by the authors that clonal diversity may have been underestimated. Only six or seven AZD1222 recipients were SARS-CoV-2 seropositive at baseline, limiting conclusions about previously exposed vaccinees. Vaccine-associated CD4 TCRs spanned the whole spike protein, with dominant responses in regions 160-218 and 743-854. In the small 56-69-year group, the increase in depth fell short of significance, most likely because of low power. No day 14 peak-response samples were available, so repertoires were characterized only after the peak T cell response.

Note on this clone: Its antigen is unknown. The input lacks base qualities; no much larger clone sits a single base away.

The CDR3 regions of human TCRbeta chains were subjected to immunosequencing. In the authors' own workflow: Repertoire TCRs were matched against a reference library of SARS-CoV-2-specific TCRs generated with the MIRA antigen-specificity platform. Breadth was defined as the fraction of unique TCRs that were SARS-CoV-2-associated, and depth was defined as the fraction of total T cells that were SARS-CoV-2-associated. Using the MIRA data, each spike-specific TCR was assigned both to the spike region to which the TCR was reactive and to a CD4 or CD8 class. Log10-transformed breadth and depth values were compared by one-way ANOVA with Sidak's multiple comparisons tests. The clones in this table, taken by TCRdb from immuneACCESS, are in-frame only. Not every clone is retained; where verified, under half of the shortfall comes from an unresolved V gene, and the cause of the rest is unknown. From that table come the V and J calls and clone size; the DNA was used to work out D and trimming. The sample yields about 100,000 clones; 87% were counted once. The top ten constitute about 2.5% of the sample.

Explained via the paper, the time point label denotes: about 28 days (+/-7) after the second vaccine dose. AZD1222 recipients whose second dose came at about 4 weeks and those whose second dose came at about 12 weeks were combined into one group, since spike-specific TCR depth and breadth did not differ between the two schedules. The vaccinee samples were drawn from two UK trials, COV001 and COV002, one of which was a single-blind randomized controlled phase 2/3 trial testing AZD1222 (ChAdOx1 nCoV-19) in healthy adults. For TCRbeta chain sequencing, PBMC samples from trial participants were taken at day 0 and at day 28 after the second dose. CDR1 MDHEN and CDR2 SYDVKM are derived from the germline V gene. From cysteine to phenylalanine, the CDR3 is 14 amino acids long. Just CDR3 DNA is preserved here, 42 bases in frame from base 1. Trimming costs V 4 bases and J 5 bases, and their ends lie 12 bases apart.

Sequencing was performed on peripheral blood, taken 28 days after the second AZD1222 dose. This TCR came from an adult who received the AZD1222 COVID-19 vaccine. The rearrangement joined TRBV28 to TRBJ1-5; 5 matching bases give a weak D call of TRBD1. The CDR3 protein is CASSSSGTHQPQHF. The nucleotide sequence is TGTGCCAGCAGTTCCTCAGGGACCCATCAGCCCCAGCATTTT.